This T cell receptor (beta chain) emerged from a study of blood T cells in healthy people across ages. Looking at the study overall: T cells yielded about one barcoded beta molecule per two cells through template switching.

It was with a sample-barcoded 5' primer and a J-beta primer mix that a second PCR of roughly 7 to 12 cycles was run. TCRdb re-called the 5' RACE reads through MiXCR, storing one row per CDR3 protein. The sample holds about 1.4 million distinct CDR3 sequences, approximately 59% seen once. Individuals who donated were healthy Caucasians from Russia aged about 6 to 95. This clonotype appeared a few times. Its antigen remains unidentified. Study results and limitations: Researchers deemed the diversity estimates from one million T cells underestimates.

This TCR came from a young man in good health. Sequences were obtained from blood.

CDR3 DNA: TGTGCCTCCGGGCTTGAGCGGGGGGTACGGGAGACCCAGTACTTC. Amino acid sequence: CASGLERGVRETQYF. The chain carries TRBV21-1 and TRBJ2-5; the DNA was not compared with TRBD2, the D call given in the table. TRBV21-1 is described as a pseudogene. The CDR3 spans 15 residues.